The rows below give T cell receptor beta chains drawn from one sample of a study of CD8 T cells in Susac syndrome. Each CDR3 protein gets one entry after TCRdb re-called the immunoSEQ multiplex PCR reads with MiXCR. Of hundreds of thousands of distinct CDR3 sequences in the sample, around 93% were seen once. What was sequenced was CD4+ T cells from PBMCs. The origin of the receptors is a human donor with multiple sclerosis. The CDR3 runs from the conserved cysteine through the conserved F or W. The order of the fields is clone size, D gene, J gene, V gene, CDR3 protein, CDR3 DNA. The D gene is left open where the match is weak. Part of the rows lack a size; the others show once, few, many or a class for expanded clones.

NA NA TRBJ1-5 TRBV7-2 CASSLRGFGQPQHF TGTGCCAGCAGCTTAAGGGGGTTCGGTCAGCCCCAGCATTTT
few NA TRBJ2-3 TRBV6-6 CASSQGGPDTQYF TGTGCCAGCAGTCAGGGGGGCCCAGATACGCAGTATTTT
NA NA TRBJ2-3 TRBV5-1 CASSPGTTDTQYF TGCGCCAGCAGCCCAGGGACTACAGATACGCAGTATTTT
NA NA TRBJ1-1 TRBV7-9 CASSFRGSNTEAFF TGTGCCAGCAGCTTTCGGGGGTCGAACACTGAAGCTTTCTTT
NA TRBD1 TRBJ2-5 TRBV29-1 CSVDPGQGEGKTQYF TGCAGCGTTGACCCGGGACAGGGGGAAGGGAAGACCCAGTACTTC
few NA TRBJ2-4 TRBV30 CAWSSRGAKNIQYF TGTGCCTGGAGTTCGCGAGGGGCCAAAAACATTCAGTACTTC
NA NA TRBJ2-5 TRBV20-1 CSARGREWGETQYF TGCAGTGCTAGAGGCCGGGAATGGGGGGAGACCCAGTACTTC
once TRBD2 TRBJ2-1 TRBV7-9 CASSSDPRTSGIYNEQFF TGTGCCAGCAGCTCCGATCCCCGGACTAGCGGTATCTACAATGAGCAGTTCTTC
NA TRBD2 TRBJ2-5 TRBV9 CASSSPRASGQETQYF TGTGCCAGCAGCTCTCCGCGGGCTAGCGGGCAAGAGACCCAGTACTTC
NA TRBD1 TRBJ1-4 TRBV28 CASSLPGQGGEKLFF TGTGCCAGCAGTTTACCCGGACAGGGCGGTGAAAAACTGTTTTTT
NA NA TRBJ2-5 TRBV29-1 CNVDGGAQETQYF TGCAACGTTGATGGGGGGGCCCAAGAGACCCAGTACTTC
NA TRBD1 TRBJ1-1 TRBV6-4 CASSAFAGTGNTEAFF TGTGCCAGCAGTGCCTTCGCTGGGACAGGGAACACTGAAGCTTTCTTT
NA NA TRBJ2-5 TRBV20-1 CSARDAAGVEGTQYF TGCAGTGCTAGAGATGCCGCAGGAGTAGAAGGGACCCAGTACTTC
NA TRBD1 TRBJ2-1 TRBV28 CATVDRGYRDEQFF TGTGCCACTGTGGACAGGGGTTATCGGGATGAGCAGTTCTTC
NA TRBD2 TRBJ2-5 TRBV9 CASSFSQRGETQYF TGTGCCAGCAGCTTTTCTCAGCGGGGAGAGACCCAGTACTTC
NA NA TRBJ2-7 TRBV10-3 CAISEMRAYEQYF TGTGCCATCAGTGAGATGAGAGCCTACGAGCAGTACTTC
NA TRBD2 TRBJ2-1 TRBV6-2/TRBV6-3 CASSYPGGTNEQFF TGTGCCAGCAGTTACCCCGGGGGGACGAATGAGCAGTTCTTC
NA NA TRBJ1-2 TRBV5-1 CASSLGDGTYGYTF TGCGCCAGCAGCTTGGGGGACGGAACCTATGGCTACACCTTC
NA NA TRBJ1-1 TRBV27 CASSSLRGPNTEAFF TGTGCCAGCAGTTCTTTGCGGGGGCCGAACACTGAAGCTTTCTTT
NA TRBD1 TRBJ1-5 TRBV18 CASSPGQGYSNQPQHF TGTGCCAGCTCACCAGGACAGGGCTATAGCAATCAGCCCCAGCATTTT
NA NA TRBJ2-5 TRBV5-1 CASSLEGSAQTQYF TGCGCCAGCAGCTTGGAGGGGAGCGCCCAGACCCAGTACTTC
NA NA TRBJ2-5 TRBV27 CASSFFGEPQETQYF TGTGCCAGCAGTTTCTTTGGGGAACCCCAAGAGACCCAGTACTTC
NA NA TRBJ1-1 TRBV3-1 CASSHGDNTEAFF TGTGCCAGCAGCCATGGGGATAACACTGAAGCTTTCTTT
NA NA TRBJ2-2 TRBV23-1 CASSQLSRHYCTGELFF TGCGCCAGCAGTCAATTGTCGAGACACTACTGCACCGGGGAGCTGTTTTTT
NA NA TRBJ2-2 TRBV29-1 CSVATANTGELFF TGCAGCGTTGCTACAGCGAACACCGGGGAGCTGTTTTTT
NA NA TRBJ2-5 TRBV30 CAWSVRRGRETQYF TGTGCCTGGAGTGTACGGAGGGGGAGGGAGACCCAGTACTTC
NA NA TRBJ2-2 TRBV20-1 CSASPRRRNTGELFF TGCAGTGCTAGCCCCCGGAGGCGAAACACCGGGGAGCTGTTTTTT
NA TRBD2 TRBJ2-1 TRBV11-2 CASSGLAGGPYNEQFF TGTGCCAGCAGCGGACTAGCGGGGGGCCCCTACAATGAGCAGTTCTTC
few TRBD1 TRBJ1-1 TRBV15 CATSTQDRGNTEAFF TGTGCCACCAGCACCCAAGACAGGGGGAACACTGAAGCTTTCTTT
NA NA TRBJ1-2 TRBV4-1 CASSYFGGRNYGYTF TGCGCCAGCAGCTATTTCGGGGGGCGAAACTATGGCTACACCTTC
NA NA TRBJ2-5 TRBV24-1 CATSDSVGETQYF TGTGCCACCAGTGATTCGGTGGGAGAGACCCAGTACTTC
NA NA TRBJ2-5 TRBV18 CASLRGGSQETQYF TGTGCCAGCCTCCGAGGCGGTAGCCAAGAGACCCAGTACTTC
NA NA TRBJ2-2 TRBV11-3 CASSLVSGSGELFF TGTGCCAGCAGCTTAGTGTCTGGTTCCGGGGAGCTGTTTTTT
NA NA TRBJ1-1 TRBV30 CAWSVVQGLNTEAFF TGTGCCTGGAGTGTCGTTCAGGGGTTGAACACTGAAGCTTTCTTT
NA TRBD2 TRBJ2-1 TRBV27 CASSPLAGLASLPGEGEQFF TGTGCCAGCAGTCCGCTCGCGGGACTAGCGAGTTTACCTGGCGAGGGTGAGCAGTTCTTC
NA NA TRBJ1-6 TRBV3-1 CASSQGMPRSPLHF TGTGCCAGCAGCCAAGGGATGCCCCGGTCACCCCTCCACTTT
NA NA TRBJ2-3 TRBV29-1 CSVGGSGDTQYF TGCAGCGTTGGGGGGTCCGGAGATACGCAGTATTTT
once NA TRBJ2-2 TRBV18 CASSQGTPRNSGELFF TGTGCCAGCTCACAGGGGACCCCGCGCAACAGCGGGGAGCTGTTTTTT
NA TRBD1 TRBJ2-5 TRBV3-1 CASSQGGGPFETQYF TGTGCCAGCAGCCAAGGAGGGGGCCCTTTTGAGACCCAGTACTTC
few TRBD1 TRBJ1-5 TRBV3-1 CASSPERGPDQPQHF TGTGCCAGCAGCCCAGAAAGGGGGCCTGATCAGCCCCAGCATTTT
NA NA TRBJ1-3 TRBV4-1 CASSTRPDDSGNTIYF TGCGCCAGCAGCACCCGCCCGGACGACTCTGGAAACACCATATATTTT
NA NA TRBJ2-5 TRBV3-1 CASSQDVEYETQYF TGTGCCAGCAGCCAAGATGTAGAGTACGAGACCCAGTACTTC
NA TRBD1 TRBJ2-3 TRBV10-3 CAIRPGTGRTDTQYF TGTGCCATCAGACCAGGGACAGGGAGGACAGATACGCAGTATTTT
NA NA TRBJ1-2 TRBV11-3 CASSFYGYTF TGTGCCAGCAGCTTCTATGGCTACACCTTC
NA NA TRBJ2-3 TRBV5-1 CASSPQGLMGTQYF TGCGCCAGCAGTCCCCAGGGCTTGATGGGTACGCAGTATTTT